Below are 5 T cell receptor beta chains sequenced from a single sample in a study of cytomegalovirus exposure and HLA in healthy donors. The assay was immunoSEQ multiplex PCR, and TCRdb's table has in-frame clones only and misses some. The table has fewer than 200,000 clones, about 86% seen once. Specimen: PBMCs. The receptors shown here come from a woman in her twenties or thirties in good health and CMV-seronegative.

The V and J genes are TRBV6-5 and TRBJ2-7; tentatively, D is TRBD2 (6 bases). V gave up 7 bases and J gave up 0 bases, with 16 bases separating them. Germline lookup yields CDR1 MNHEY and CDR2 SVGAGI. This CDR3 contains 15 residues. The CDR3 spells CASTPTGESSYEQYF. DNA of the CDR3: TGTGCCAGCACCCCAACGGGGGAGAGCTCCTACGAGCAGTACTTC.

The chain employs TRBV7-3 and TRBJ2-7, with D tentatively TRBD1 or TRBD2 (5 bases each). With 5 bases removed from V and 4 bases from J, the gap between germline ends came to 12 bases. Germline assignment: CDR1 SGHTA and CDR2 FQGTGA. The CDR3 covers 13 residues. The CDR3 DNA reads TGTGCCAGCAGCCCGGGACCCCAATACGAGCAGTACTTC. Translated, it gives CASSPGPQYEQYF.

The chain couples TRBV7-2 to TRBJ2-7; no clear D. CDR3 length: 14 amino acids. Trimming cost V 1 base and J 0 bases, with 7 bases left between them. From germline, CDR1 is SGHTA and CDR2 FQGNSA. CDR3 nucleotide sequence: TGTGCCAGCAGCTTAGTTCAGAGCTCCTACGAGCAGTACTTC. It codes for CASSLVQSSYEQYF.

The rearrangement links TRBV5-6 to TRBJ2-7; the match to TRBD2 covers 7 bases. V lost 0 bases to trimming and J lost 7 bases; unmatched junction nucleotides: 4. The CDR3 totals 13 residues. Germline CDR1 reads SGHDT; CDR2 reads YYEEEE. CDR3 residues: CASSLERTSEQYF. The CDR3 nucleotides read TGTGCCAGCAGCTTGGAGCGGACTAGTGAGCAGTACTTC.

This clone showed up many times. The chain joins TRBV4-1 to TRBJ2-1; D remains unclear. Per the germline V gene, CDR1 is MGHRA and CDR2 is YSYEKL. CDR3 length: 17 residues. Deletions cut 1 base from V and 3 bases from J, with 16 bases between. CDR3 sequence: CASSQVDMGLLYNEQFF. The DNA for the CDR3 is TGCGCCAGCAGCCAAGTCGATATGGGGTTGCTCTACAATGAGCAGTTCTTC.